This entry features one T cell receptor (beta chain) sequence. Antigen unknown. Using immunoSEQ multiplex PCR, the repertoire was profiled, and TCRdb retains in-frame clones only, with some absent. The sample lists about 240,000 clones, 70% to 90% occurring once. The data stem from a study of cytomegalovirus exposure and HLA in healthy donors. Study-level results: In vitro confirmation showed three CMV-associated chains to be CMV antigen specific. The study put some 160 TCR beta chains on its list as cytomegalovirus-associated.

The CDR3 sequence is 13 residues long. The V gene's germline CDR1 is SGHRS and CDR2 YFSETQ. Losses at the gene ends were 3 bases for V and 4 bases for J; bases not matched to a gene: 2. V usage is TRBV5-1 and J usage is TRBJ2-5; 8 bases align to TRBD1. The sequencing input was PBMCs. This receptor was taken from a woman in her twenties or thirties in good health and CMV-seropositive. CDR3 sequence reads: CASSSRGPETQYF. The CDR3 coding sequence is TGCGCCAGCAGCTCCAGGGGGCCAGAGACCCAGTACTTC.